The present TCR beta chain was sequenced within a study of blood T cell repertoires in COVID-19. The germline V gene has CDR1 MNHEY and CDR2 SVGAGI. The CDR3 runs to 15 residues. The V and J ends lost 0 bases and 1 base respectively, with 10 bases between them. TCRdb's table, derived via immunoSEQ multiplex PCR, lists solely in-frame clones and lacks some. The data hold over 200,000 clones, with about 90% observed a single time. The sequenced material came from peripheral blood. The J gene is TRBJ2-7, the V gene TRBV6-5; no reliable D call. This sequence was found in a man aged 35 to 55 with active or convalescent COVID-19. This CDR3 reads CASSYSGLRSYEQYF. The CDR3 region has the DNA TGTGCCAGCAGTTACTCCGGCCTGCGGTCCTACGAGCAGTACTTC.